What follows are 14 T cell receptor beta chains derived from one specimen sequenced in a study of T-cell reconstitution after alpha-beta-depleted transplantation in children. Molecular barcoding with unique molecular identifiers was used for the TCRbeta library. Using its own MiXCR run on the PCR reads, TCRdb lists one record per CDR3 protein. This repertoire shows about 70,000 distinct CDR3 sequences, 11% found once; its top ten account for over 10%. Source: PBMCs, taken before TCRalphabeta/CD19-depleted stem cell transplant. These TCRs come from a boy between 10 and 17 years old with acute myeloid leukemia, due to receive a stem cell transplant.

The sample holds many counts of this clonotype. The chain has TRBV5-1 and TRBJ1-1; maybe TRBD1 (6 bases). This CDR3 spans 15 amino acids. Trimming cost V 4 bases and J 0 bases, with 13 bases left between them. The germline V gene encodes CDR1 SGHRS and CDR2 YFSETQ. CDR3 sequence: CASSVGAKMNTEAFF. The DNA of the CDR3 is TGCGCCAGCAGCGTGGGGGCGAAGATGAACACTGAAGCTTTCTTT.

The table lists this clonotype with a few counts. The gene calls are TRBV6-4 and TRBJ1-1; 8 bases map to TRBD1. Germline values: CDR1 MRHNA, CDR2 SNTAGT. CDR3 length: 16 residues. The J segment lost 0 bases and the V segment lost 6 bases, leaving 9 bases of the junction unmatched. CDR3 nucleotide sequence: TGTGCCAGCAGCAAGAATACAGGGGGAATGAACACTGAAGCTTTCTTT. Translated, it gives CASSKNTGGMNTEAFF.

This clonotype was seen many times. The CDR3 sequence is CSVEVGKGVRDEQYF. The DNA for the CDR3 is TGCAGCGTTGAAGTAGGAAAGGGCGTTAGGGACGAGCAGTACTTC. The chain couples TRBV29-1 to TRBJ2-7; D unresolved. The ends were cut back, 1 base at V and 5 bases at J, with 18 bases in the middle. Germline loops: CDR1 SQVTM, CDR2 ANQGSEA. The CDR3 contains 15 residues.

This clonotype came up many times. The rearrangement uses TRBV6-1 and TRBJ2-7; 7 nucleotides line up with TRBD1. Germline CDR1 MNHNS, CDR2 SASEGT. The CDR3 spans 14 residues. The V gene end was trimmed by 4 bases and the J gene end by 2 bases; junction bases not matched to a gene: 5. CDR3 sequence (DNA): TGTGCCAGCAGTGTCGGACAGGCGACCTACGAGCAGTACTTC. As protein: CASSVGQATYEQYF.

This clonotype was observed at least ten times. J is TRBJ2-3 and V is TRBV6-2 or TRBV6-3; TRBD2 matches 8 bases. The CDR3 runs to 14 residues. Germline-derived CDR1 and CDR2 are MNHEY and SVGEGT. V lost 6 bases to trimming and J lost 1 base; unmatched junction nucleotides: 3. The CDR3 region has the DNA TGTGCCAGCAGGGCGGGAGGTGGCACAGATACGCAGTATTTT. Translation: CASRAGGGTDTQYF.

This clonotype occurred many times. The rearrangement joins TRBV27 to TRBJ1-1; 7 bases fit TRBD1. The length of the CDR3 is 15 residues. Per germline, CDR1 MNHEY and CDR2 SMNVEV (reference sequence). V shed 6 bases, J shed 5 bases, and the junction held 12 bases outside the gene matches. Written as DNA, the CDR3 is TGTGCCAGCAGGGGATCAGGGGGTTTTAGTACTGAAGCTTTCTTT. Translation: CASRGSGGFSTEAFF.

This clonotype was seen ten or more times. The rearrangement uses TRBV7-2 and TRBJ1-1; 7 bases agree with TRBD1. The CDR3 runs to 14 residues. Losses at the gene ends were 5 bases for V and 4 bases for J; bases not matched to a gene: 7. Per the germline V gene, CDR1 is SGHTA and CDR2 is FQGNSA. CDR3 sequence reads: CASSTGQIGTEAFF. In nucleotides, the CDR3 is TGTGCCAGCAGCACGGGACAGATTGGCACTGAAGCTTTCTTT. Variable domain in full (rest from reference TRBV7-2 and TRBJ1-1): GAGVSQSPSNKVTEKGKDVELRCDPISGHTALYWYRQSLGQGLEFLIYFQGNSAPDKSGLPSDRFSAERTGGSVSTLTIQRTQQEDSAVYLCASSTGQIGTEAFFGQGTRLTVV.

This clonotype was detected many times. The chain recombines TRBV5-5 with TRBJ1-4; no clear D. The germline CDR1 and CDR2 sequences are SGHKS and YYEKEE (reference sequence). The CDR3 has 15 amino acids. Trimming stripped 0 bases from V and 1 base from J, with 7 bases between. Here the CDR3 reads CASSLDWLTNEKLFF. The CDR3 DNA sequence: TGTGCCAGCAGCTTGGACTGGCTAACTAATGAAAAACTGTTTTTT.

This clonotype has just a few counts. The J gene is TRBJ1-2, the V gene TRBV27; D possibly corresponds to TRBD1 (6 bases). This CDR3 is built from 15 residues. Germline loops: CDR1 MNHEY, CDR2 SMNVEV (reference sequence). V was cut by 5 bases and J by 4 bases, with 17 bases left in between. The CDR3 sequence is CASSATTDRRYGYTF. CDR3 in DNA: TGTGCCAGCAGTGCAACCACTGACAGGCGCTATGGCTACACCTTC.

Written as DNA, the CDR3 is TGCGCCAGCAGCCGGGACTTTATCAACATTCAGTACTTC. The encoded protein is CASSRDFINIQYF. This sequence joins TRBV10-2 and TRBJ2-4, with TRBD2 as a possible D gene (6 bases). There are 13 residues in the CDR3. Germline CDR1 reads WSHSY; CDR2 reads SAAADI. Trimming cost V 6 bases and J 7 bases, with 13 bases left between them.

The chain uses TRBV20-1 and TRBJ2-1, with D maybe TRBD2 (6 bases). Trimming took 6 bases from V and 8 from J, leaving 17 bases between them. The V gene's germline CDR1 is DFQATT and CDR2 SNEGSKA (reference sequence). CDR3 size: 13 residues. CDR3 DNA sequence: TGCAGTGCGCCGGTCTACCGGAGGGATGAGCAGTTCTTC. Amino acid sequence: CSAPVYRRDEQFF.

This clonotype was picked up many times. The chain couples TRBV2 to TRBJ2-7, with D perhaps TRBD2 (5 bases). V lost 6 bases and J lost 7, with 16 bases in between. The CDR3 contains 13 residues. Germline assignment: CDR1 SNHLY and CDR2 FYNNEI. The CDR3, as DNA: TGTGCCAGCAGAGGCCGAGTCTCGGGAGAGCAGTACTTC. It yields the protein CASRGRVSGEQYF.

J is TRBJ1-4 and V is TRBV6-6; 7 bases map to TRBD1. Per germline, CDR1 MNHNY and CDR2 SVGAGI (reference sequence). This CDR3 region has 13 residues. Trimming removed 9 bases from V and 4 bases from J; junction bases left unmatched: 5. In nucleotides, the CDR3 is TGTGCCAGTTCGGGACAGCTTAATGAAAAACTGTTTTTT. This gives the protein CASSGQLNEKLFF.

In its sample, this clonotype was seen many times. V is TRBV7-3 and J is TRBJ2-3, with a possible D match to TRBD1 (5 bases). Per the germline V gene, CDR1 is SGHTA and CDR2 is FQGTGA. V was trimmed by 3 bases and J by 5 bases, leaving 9 bases between them. This CDR3 spans 13 amino acids. The CDR3 spells CASSFGHQDTQYF. In DNA, the CDR3 is TGTGCCAGCAGCTTCGGACACCAAGATACGCAGTATTTT.